This T cell receptor beta chain was documented in a study of T cell responses to AZD1222 COVID-19 vaccine. Study conclusions and caveats: Regions left unmutated in variants are reportedly the target of nearly half of spike-specific TCRs. The donor group comprised mostly white British people and more females; the analysis possibly underestimated clonal diversity.

Assay: immunoSEQ multiplex PCR; the TCRdb copy retains only in-frame clones and omits some. The table has more than 85,000 clones, about nine tenths seen once; the top ten hold 15% to 20%. Looked up from germline, CDR1 is LGHNT and CDR2 is FRNRAP. The V end was cut by 3 bases, the J end by 8 bases, with 9 bases between. CDR3 length: 12 residues. Second-dose intervals of approximately 4 or approximately 12 weeks were pooled. Of note for this clone: Antigen specificity is unknown.

This receptor was taken from an adult who received the AZD1222 COVID-19 vaccine. The material was peripheral blood, obtained 28 days after the second AZD1222 dose. The chain has TRBV12-5 and TRBJ2-3; D is ambiguous. The CDR3 protein is CASGLDGGTQYF. In nucleotides, the CDR3 is TGTGCTAGTGGTTTAGATGGCGGTACGCAGTATTTT. The entire variable domain, with the rest obtained from reference TRBV12-5 and TRBJ2-3, is as follows: DARVTQTPRHKVTEMGQEVTMRCQPILGHNTVFWYRQTMMQGLELLAYFRNRAPLDDSGMPKDRFSAEMPDATLATLKIQPSEPRDSAVYFCASGLDGGTQYFGPGTRLTVL.